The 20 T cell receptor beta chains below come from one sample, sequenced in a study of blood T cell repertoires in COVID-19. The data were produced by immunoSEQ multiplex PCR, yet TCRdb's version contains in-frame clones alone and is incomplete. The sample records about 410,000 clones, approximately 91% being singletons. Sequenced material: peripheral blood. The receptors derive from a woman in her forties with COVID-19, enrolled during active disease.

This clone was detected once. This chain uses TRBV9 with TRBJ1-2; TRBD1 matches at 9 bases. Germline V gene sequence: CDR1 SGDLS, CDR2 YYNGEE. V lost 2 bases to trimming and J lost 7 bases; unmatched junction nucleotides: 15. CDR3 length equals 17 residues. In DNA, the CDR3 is TGTGCCAGCAGCGTTGAGACAGGGGGAGGCTTAGGCAGTGGCTACACCTTC. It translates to CASSVETGGGLGSGYTF.

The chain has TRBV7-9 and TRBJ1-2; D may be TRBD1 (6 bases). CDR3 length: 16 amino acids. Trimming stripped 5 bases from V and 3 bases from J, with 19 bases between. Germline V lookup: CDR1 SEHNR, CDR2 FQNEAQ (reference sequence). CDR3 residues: CASSPMGGRIDYGYTF. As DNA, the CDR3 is TGTGCCAGCAGCCCGATGGGGGGGCGGATTGACTATGGCTACACCTTC.

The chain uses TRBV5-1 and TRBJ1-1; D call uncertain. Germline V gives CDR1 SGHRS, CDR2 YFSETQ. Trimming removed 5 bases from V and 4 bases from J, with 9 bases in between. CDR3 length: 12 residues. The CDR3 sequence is CASSSVPTEAFF. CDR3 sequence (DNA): TGCGCCAGCAGTAGTGTGCCCACTGAAGCTTTCTTT. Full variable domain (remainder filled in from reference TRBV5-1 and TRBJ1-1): KAGVTQTPRYLIKTRGQQVTLSCSPISGHRSVSWYQQTPGQGLQFLFEYFSETQRNKGNFPGRFSGRQFSNSRSEMNVSTLELGDSALYLCASSSVPTEAFFGQGTRLTVV.

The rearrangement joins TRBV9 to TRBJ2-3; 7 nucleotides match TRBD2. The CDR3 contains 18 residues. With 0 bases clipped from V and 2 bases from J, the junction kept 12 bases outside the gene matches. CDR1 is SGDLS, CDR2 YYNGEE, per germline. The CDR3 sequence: CASSVARRGAGDTDTQYF. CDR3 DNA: TGTGCCAGCAGCGTAGCTCGGCGAGGGGCGGGAGACACAGATACGCAGTATTTT.

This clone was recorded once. The CDR3 coding sequence is TGTGCCAGCAGCAGGGACAGGCTGGGAAACACCATATATTTT. Protein sequence: CASSRDRLGNTIYF. The V call is TRBV6-5, the J call TRBJ1-3; 8 bases line up with TRBD1. In germline, CDR1 is MNHEY, CDR2 SVGAGI. The CDR3 sequence is 14 residues long. J gave up 4 bases and V 6 bases, and 5 bases lay outside the gene matches.

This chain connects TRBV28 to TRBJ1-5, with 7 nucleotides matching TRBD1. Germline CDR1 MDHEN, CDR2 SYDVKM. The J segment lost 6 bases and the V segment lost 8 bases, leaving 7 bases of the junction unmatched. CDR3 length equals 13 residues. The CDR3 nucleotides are TGTGCCAGCCGAGACAGGGTCGGTCAGCCCCAGCATTTT. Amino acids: CASRDRVGQPQHF.

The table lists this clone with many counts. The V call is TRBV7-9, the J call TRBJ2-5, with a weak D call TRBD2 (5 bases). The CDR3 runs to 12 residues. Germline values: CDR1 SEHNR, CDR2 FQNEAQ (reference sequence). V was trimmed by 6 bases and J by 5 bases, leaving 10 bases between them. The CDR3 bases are TGTGCCAGCAGTCATGGGGAGGAGACCCAGTACTTC. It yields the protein CASSHGEETQYF.

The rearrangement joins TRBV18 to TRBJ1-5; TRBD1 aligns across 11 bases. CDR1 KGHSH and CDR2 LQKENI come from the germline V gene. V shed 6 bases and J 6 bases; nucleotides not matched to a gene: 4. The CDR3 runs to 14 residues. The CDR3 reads CASSLDRGLQPQHF. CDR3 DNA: TGTGCCAGCTCCCTGGACAGGGGGCTTCAGCCCCAGCATTTT.

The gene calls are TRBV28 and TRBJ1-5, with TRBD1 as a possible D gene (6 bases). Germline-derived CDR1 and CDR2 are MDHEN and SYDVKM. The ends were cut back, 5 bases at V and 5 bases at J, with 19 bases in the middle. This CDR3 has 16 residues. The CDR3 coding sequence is TGTGCCAGCAGTCCAGTCTTGAGGGGGGGCGATCAGCCCCAGCATTTT. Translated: CASSPVLRGGDQPQHF.

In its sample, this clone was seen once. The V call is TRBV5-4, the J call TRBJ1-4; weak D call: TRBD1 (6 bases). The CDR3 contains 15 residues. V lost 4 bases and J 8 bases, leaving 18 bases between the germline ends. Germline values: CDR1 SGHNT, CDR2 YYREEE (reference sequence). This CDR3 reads CASSRGVGGGEKLFF. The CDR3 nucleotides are TGTGCCAGCAGCCGGGGGGTCGGGGGCGGCGAAAAACTGTTTTTT.

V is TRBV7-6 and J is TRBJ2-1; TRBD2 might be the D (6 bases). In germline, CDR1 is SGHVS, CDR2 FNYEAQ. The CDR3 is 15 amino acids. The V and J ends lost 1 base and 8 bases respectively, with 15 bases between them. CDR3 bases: TGTGCCAGCAGCTTAGAGACTAGTTCTAGGGATGAGCAGTTCTTC. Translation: CASSLETSSRDEQFF.

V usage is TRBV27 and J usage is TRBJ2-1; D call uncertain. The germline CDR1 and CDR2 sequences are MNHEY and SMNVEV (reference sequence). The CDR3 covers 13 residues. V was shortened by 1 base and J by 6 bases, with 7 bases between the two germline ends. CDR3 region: CASSLWASNEQFF. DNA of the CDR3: TGTGCCAGCAGTTTATGGGCCTCCAATGAGCAGTTCTTC.

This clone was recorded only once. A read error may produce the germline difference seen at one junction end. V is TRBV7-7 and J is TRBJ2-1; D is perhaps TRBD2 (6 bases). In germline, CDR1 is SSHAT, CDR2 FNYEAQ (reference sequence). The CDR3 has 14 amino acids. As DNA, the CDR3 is TGTGCTAGCAGCTTAGGGACTTCCGACAATGAGCAGTTCTTC. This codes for CASSLGTSDNEQFF.

The CDR3 sequence: CASSALPGQATLHF. The CDR3 region has the DNA TGTGCCAGCAGTGCCCTACCGGGACAGGCGACCCTCCACTTT. V gene TRBV28 combines with J gene TRBJ1-6; TRBD1 agrees at 8 bases. CDR3 size: 14 residues. The germline V gene encodes CDR1 MDHEN and CDR2 SYDVKM. Trimming took 5 bases from V and 14 from J; bases not matched to a gene: 11.

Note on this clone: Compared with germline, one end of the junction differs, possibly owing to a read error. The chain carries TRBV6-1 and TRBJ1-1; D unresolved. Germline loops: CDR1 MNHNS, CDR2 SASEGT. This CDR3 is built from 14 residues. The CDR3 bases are TGTGCCAGCAGAGAAGGAGGCAAGAACACTGAAGCTTTCTTT. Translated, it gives CASREGGKNTEAFF.

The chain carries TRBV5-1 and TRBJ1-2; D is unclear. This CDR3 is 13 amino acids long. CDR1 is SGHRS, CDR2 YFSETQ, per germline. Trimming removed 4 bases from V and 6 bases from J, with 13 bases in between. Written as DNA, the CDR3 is TGCGCCAGCAGCATCGGGATGCCTGATGGCTACACCTTC. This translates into CASSIGMPDGYTF.

CDR3 in DNA: TGTGCCAGCAGACCCGGGGGGACCCCAAGGGGCAAAAACATTCAGTACTTC. Translation gives CASRPGGTPRGKNIQYF. This rearrangement joins TRBV28 to TRBJ2-4; 7 bases align to TRBD2. From germline, CDR1 is MDHEN and CDR2 SYDVKM. Trimming removed 6 bases from V and 3 bases from J; junction bases left unmatched: 14. This CDR3 is 17 amino acids long.

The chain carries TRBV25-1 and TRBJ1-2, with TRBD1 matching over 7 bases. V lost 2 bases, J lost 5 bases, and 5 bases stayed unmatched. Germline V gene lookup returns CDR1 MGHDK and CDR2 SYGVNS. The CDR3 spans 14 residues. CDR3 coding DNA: TGTGCCAGCAGTGAACCCGGACAGGCTTATGGCTACACCTTC. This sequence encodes CASSEPGQAYGYTF.

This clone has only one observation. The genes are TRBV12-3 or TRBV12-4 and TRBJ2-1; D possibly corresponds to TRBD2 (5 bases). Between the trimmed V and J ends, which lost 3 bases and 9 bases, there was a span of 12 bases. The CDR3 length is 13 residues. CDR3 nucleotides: TGTGCCAGCAGTTTGAGGGTTTCAGGTGAGCAGTTCTTC. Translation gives CASSLRVSGEQFF.

In DNA, the CDR3 is TGTGCCAGCTCACCACCGGAGTACACCATATATTTT. It specifies CASSPPEYTIYF. The rearrangement joins TRBV18 to TRBJ1-3; the D is unclear. This CDR3 comprises 12 residues. Deletions cut 0 bases from V and 8 bases from J, with 5 bases between. CDR1 and CDR2 from the germline V gene are KGHSH and LQKENI.